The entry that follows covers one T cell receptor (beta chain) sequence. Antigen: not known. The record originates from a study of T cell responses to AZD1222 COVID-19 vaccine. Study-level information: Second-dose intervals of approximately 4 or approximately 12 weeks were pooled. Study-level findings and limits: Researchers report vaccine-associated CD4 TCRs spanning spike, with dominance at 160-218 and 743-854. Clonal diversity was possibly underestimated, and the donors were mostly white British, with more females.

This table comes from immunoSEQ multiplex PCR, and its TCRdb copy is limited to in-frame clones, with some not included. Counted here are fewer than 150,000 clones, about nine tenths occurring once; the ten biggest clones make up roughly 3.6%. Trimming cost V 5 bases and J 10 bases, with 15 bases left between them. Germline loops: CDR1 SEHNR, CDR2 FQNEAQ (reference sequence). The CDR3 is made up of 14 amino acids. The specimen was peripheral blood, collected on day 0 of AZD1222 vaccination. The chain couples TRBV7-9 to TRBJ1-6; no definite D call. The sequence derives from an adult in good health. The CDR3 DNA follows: TGTGCCAGCAGCCCTAGTGGGTTGGGGTCACCCCTCCACTTT. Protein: CASSPSGLGSPLHF.